The 2 T cell receptor beta chains reported below all come from one sample, sequenced in a study of identical twins. TCRdb re-called the 5' RACE reads with MiXCR, one entry per CDR3 protein. Among hundreds of thousands of distinct CDR3 sequences, under 9% were seen once, and the ten largest hold 0.85% to 1%. This sample was shared with a second study, whose subject was yellow fever vaccine responses in identical twins.

Sequenced: PBMCs. These TCRs come from a woman younger than 30 in good health.

The V call is TRBV12-3 or TRBV12-4, the J call TRBJ1-5; 7 nucleotides agree with TRBD1. This CDR3 spans 15 amino acids. V trimming: 6 bases; J trimming: 7 bases; junction bases outside the gene matches: 12. The CDR3 reads CASRRQGAGEQPQHF. Here the CDR3 DNA reads TGTGCCAGCAGACGACAGGGAGCAGGAGAGCAGCCCCAGCATTTT.

There are many counts of this clonotype. The chain employs TRBV6-1 and TRBJ1-4; no clear D gene. CDR1 is MNHNS, CDR2 SASEGT, per germline. CDR3 length: 15 amino acids. V lost 5 bases to trimming and J lost 5 bases, with 15 bases between them. DNA for the CDR3: TGTGCCAGCAGTACCGCACGGGCCTACAATGAAAAACTGTTTTTT. It encodes CASSTARAYNEKLFF.